Below, 25 T cell receptor beta chains from the same sample are listed, as sequenced in a study of T-cell memory formation after mild COVID-19. TCRdb processed the 5' RACE reads anew with MiXCR; each CDR3 protein has one entry. Among 550,000 to 600,000 distinct CDR3 sequences, about 20% were seen once, and the ten largest hold approximately 8%. Sequencing was performed on PBMCs or a T cell subset sorted from them (not recorded which). These receptors all come from an adult woman who had mild COVID-19 (a few samples of this study predate the infection). Cell type and time point are not known.

The chain uses TRBV29-1 and TRBJ1-1, with TRBD1 matching over 9 bases. Germline CDR1 is SQVTM and CDR2 is ANQGSEA. There are 14 residues in the CDR3. After removal of 4 bases from V and 5 bases from J, the junction contained 8 bases not matched to a gene. In nucleotides, the CDR3 is TGCAGCGTTGCCCCGGGACAGGGAGGTACTGAAGCTTTCTTT. Its translation is CSVAPGQGGTEAFF.

V gene TRBV25-1 combines with J gene TRBJ1-6; the match to TRBD1 covers 7 bases. Trimming cost V 6 bases and J 5 bases; bases outside gene matches: 13. The CDR3 spans 17 residues. Germline values: CDR1 MGHDK, CDR2 SYGVNS. CDR3 sequence: CASRSNSGGNNNSPLHF. The CDR3 region has the DNA TGTGCCAGCAGATCTAATTCAGGGGGGAATAATAATTCACCCCTCCACTTT. Full variable domain (remainder filled in from reference TRBV25-1 and TRBJ1-6): EADIYQTPRYLVIGTGKKITLECSQTMGHDKMYWYQQDPGMELHLIHYSYGVNSTEKGDLSSESTVSRIRTEHFPLTLESARPSHTSQYLCASRSNSGGNNNSPLHFGNGTRLTVT.

This clonotype was observed many times. J is TRBJ1-1 and V is TRBV18; no clear D. The CDR3 consists of 13 residues. V gave up 8 bases and J gave up 4 bases, with 14 bases separating them. The germline CDR1 and CDR2 sequences are KGHSH and LQKENI. This CDR3 reads CASSPREGTEAFF. The CDR3 DNA sequence: TGTGCCAGCAGCCCACGGGAAGGCACTGAAGCTTTCTTT.

This clonotype was observed a handful of times. The genes are TRBV19 and TRBJ1-2, with D uncertain. The V gene's germline CDR1 is LNHDA and CDR2 SQIVND (reference sequence). CDR3 length equals 15 residues. With 11 bases removed from V and 4 bases from J, the gap between germline ends came to 23 bases. The CDR3 loop reads CAGGSMGPGRYGYTF. CDR3 nucleotide sequence: TGTGCCGGCGGATCTATGGGCCCCGGTCGCTATGGCTACACCTTC.

This rearrangement joins TRBV24-1 to TRBJ2-2; no reliable D call. V lost 3 bases to trimming and J lost 5 bases, with 12 bases between them. This CDR3 contains 15 residues. Germline V lookup: CDR1 KGHDR, CDR2 SFDVKD. CDR3 sequence reads: CATSDELGETGELFF. The CDR3 DNA sequence: TGTGCCACCAGTGATGAGCTTGGGGAAACCGGGGAGCTGTTTTTT.

This clonotype has just a few counts. CDR3: CASGGTLNTEAFF. DNA of the CDR3: TGTGCTTCGGGCGGGACCTTGAACACTGAAGCTTTCTTT. The J gene is TRBJ1-1, the V gene TRBV7-9; TRBD1 might be the D (5 bases). The CDR3 has 13 residues. Germline V gene sequence: CDR1 SEHNR, CDR2 FQNEAQ (reference sequence). Using reference TRBV7-9 and TRBJ1-1 for the parts outside the CDR3, the full variable domain is DTGVSQNPRHKITKRGQNVTFRCDPISEHNRLYWYRQTLGQGPEFLTYFQNEAQLEKSRLLSDRFSAERPKGSFSTLEIQRTEQGDSAMYLCASGGTLNTEAFFGQGTRLTVV.

The chain recombines TRBV7-3 with TRBJ2-7; D tentatively fits TRBD1 or TRBD2 (6 bases each). Trimming shortened V by 2 bases and J by 2 bases, and 19 bases separated the two germline ends. Germline loops: CDR1 SGHTA, CDR2 FQGTGA. The length of the CDR3 is 17 residues. CDR3 sequence: CASSLVGGLGFTYEQYF. The CDR3 region has the DNA TGTGCCAGCAGCTTAGTAGGGGGACTCGGATTCACCTACGAGCAGTACTTC. Using reference TRBV7-3 and TRBJ2-7 for the parts outside the CDR3, the full variable domain is GAGVSQTPSNKVTEKGKYVELRCDPISGHTALYWYRQSLGQGPEFLIYFQGTGAADDSGLPNDRFFAVRPEGSVSTLKIQRTERGDSAVYLCASSLVGGLGFTYEQYFGPGTRLTVT.

The chain has TRBV12-3 or TRBV12-4 and TRBJ2-7; D ambiguous. CDR3 length: 12 amino acids. The germline V and J ends were trimmed by 4 bases and 3 bases, with 7 bases remaining between them. CDR3 DNA sequence: TGTGCCAGCAGTTATAGAGACTACGAGCAGTACTTC. Protein: CASSYRDYEQYF.

This clonotype was seen once. V usage is TRBV12-3 or TRBV12-4 and J usage is TRBJ2-3; perhaps TRBD2 as D (5 bases). V was trimmed by 6 bases and J by 3 bases, leaving 13 bases between them. The CDR3 has 14 residues. The CDR3: CASRPREVTDTQYF. CDR3 nucleotide sequence: TGTGCCAGCAGACCCCGGGAAGTGACAGATACGCAGTATTTT.

The chain is built from TRBV5-5 and TRBJ1-3, with TRBD1 identical over 7 bases. The ends lost 4 bases at V and 0 bases at J; junction bases unmatched: 4. Germline CDR1 is SGHKS and CDR2 is YYEKEE (reference sequence). There are 15 residues in the CDR3. CDR3 protein: CASSTGTASGNTIYF. The CDR3 DNA follows: TGTGCCAGCAGCACTGGGACAGCCTCTGGAAACACCATATATTTT.

The genes are TRBV12-3 or TRBV12-4 and TRBJ2-5; TRBD2 matches 11 bases. The CDR3 extends over 15 amino acids. Losses at the gene ends were 3 bases for V and 7 bases for J; bases not matched to a gene: 7. For the CDR3, the DNA is TGTGCCAGCAGTTTGTCTAGCGGGGGGTCGGGGACCCAGTACTTC. Protein sequence: CASSLSSGGSGTQYF.

This clonotype was seen a few times. This rearrangement joins TRBV4-1 to TRBJ2-2, with 12 bases aligning to TRBD1. Germline CDR1 MGHRA, CDR2 YSYEKL. Germline trimming cut 7 bases from V and 5 bases from J; bases unmatched to any gene: 5. There are 15 residues in the CDR3. Here the CDR3 reads CASKGQGAGTGELFF. The CDR3 coding sequence is TGCGCCAGCAAGGGACAGGGGGCGGGAACCGGGGAGCTGTTTTTT.

This rearrangement joins TRBV20-1 to TRBJ2-2; no definite D call. Germline assignment: CDR1 DFQATT and CDR2 SNEGSKA (reference sequence). The CDR3 spans 11 residues. V lost 5 bases and J lost 7, with 8 bases in between. The CDR3, as DNA: TGCAGTGCTGTCCGTTTCGGGGAGCTGTTTTTT. Translating it yields CSAVRFGELFF.

This CDR3 is CASRQGVTGELFF. Here the CDR3 DNA reads TGTGCCAGCAGACAGGGGGTCACCGGGGAGCTGTTTTTT. The J gene is TRBJ2-2, the V gene TRBV3-1; 8 nucleotides agree with TRBD1. V was pared by 6 bases and J by 4 bases, with 1 base of the junction left unmatched. Per germline, CDR1 LGHDT and CDR2 YNNKEL (reference sequence). The CDR3 covers 13 residues.

This clonotype was seen a handful of times. The chain carries TRBV27 and TRBJ2-7, with 9 nucleotides matching TRBD2. CDR3 length equals 15 residues. The trim removed 3 bases at V and 1 base at J, leaving 4 bases unmatched. Per germline, CDR1 MNHEY and CDR2 SMNVEV (reference sequence). DNA for the CDR3: TGTGCCAGCAGTTTTCGCGGGGGGGCGTCCTACGAGCAGTACTTC. As protein: CASSFRGGASYEQYF.

This sequence joins TRBV12-3 or TRBV12-4 and TRBJ2-7, with D perhaps TRBD1 (5 bases). This CDR3 has 14 amino acids. With 3 bases removed from V and 5 bases from J, the gap between germline ends came to 14 bases. The CDR3 DNA sequence: TGTGCCAGCAGTTTGAGACAGCCCCCCGACGAGCAGTACTTC. Protein product: CASSLRQPPDEQYF.

This chain links TRBV21-1 with TRBJ1-1. TRBV21-1 is reported as a pseudogene. This CDR3 has 20 amino acids. CDR3 bases: TGTGCCAGCAGCGGTGAAACTAGGGACCGTTTTCCCGCGGAGGGCACTGAAGCTTTCTTT. It translates to CASSGETRDRFPAEGTEAFF.

CDR3 sequence (DNA): TGCGCCAGCAGCCAAGATCCTGAACTAGCGGGGGGGAGGAGCTCCTACGAGCAGTACTTC. Translating it yields CASSQDPELAGGRSSYEQYF. This chain links TRBV4-1 with TRBJ2-7, with 13 bases matching TRBD2. The CDR3 extends over 20 amino acids. CDR1 is MGHRA and CDR2 is YSYEKL in the germline V gene. J lost 0 bases, V lost 0 bases, and 11 bases had no gene match.

The chain employs TRBV4-2 and TRBJ2-5; 9 positions match TRBD2. CDR3 length: 16 amino acids. V was clipped by 0 bases and J by 3 bases; unmatched bases: 5. CDR1 LGHNA and CDR2 YNFKEQ come from the germline V gene. The CDR3 sequence is CASSQDMTSGKETQYF. For the CDR3, the DNA is TGTGCCAGCAGCCAAGATATGACTAGCGGCAAAGAGACCCAGTACTTC.

This sequence joins TRBV12-3 or TRBV12-4 and TRBJ2-1; the match to TRBD2 covers 8 bases. CDR3 length: 15 amino acids. With 7 bases clipped from V and 4 bases from J, the junction kept 9 bases outside the gene matches. Written as DNA, the CDR3 is TGTGCCAGCAAGGCACTAGCGGCACCTTACAATGAGCAGTTCTTC. Its translation: CASKALAAPYNEQFF.

The gene calls are TRBV5-1 and TRBJ1-6; 12 bases are a match to TRBD1. Germline values: CDR1 SGHRS, CDR2 YFSETQ. The V gene end was trimmed by 4 bases and the J gene end by 13 bases; junction bases not matched to a gene: 15. The CDR3 spans 17 residues. In nucleotides, the CDR3 is TGCGCCAGCAGCGACCAACCGGGACAGGGGGCGAGGTCCCCCCTCCACTTT. It translates to CASSDQPGQGARSPLHF.

J is TRBJ1-6 and V is TRBV28; D gene ambiguous. Germline V lookup: CDR1 MDHEN, CDR2 SYDVKM. V was clipped by 4 bases and J by 9 bases, with 7 bases between them. This CDR3 is 12 amino acids long. The CDR3 region has the DNA TGTGCCAGCAGTTATGGGCGTTCACCCCTCCACTTT. Protein product: CASSYGRSPLHF.

The rearrangement joins TRBV18 to TRBJ1-5; TRBD1 matches at 9 bases. Germline V CDR1 and CDR2: KGHSH, LQKENI. V dropped 6 bases and J dropped 4; count of bases not matched to a gene: 4. This CDR3 is 14 amino acids long. The CDR3 here is CASSRQGENQPQHF. The DNA of the CDR3 is TGTGCCAGCTCCCGACAGGGGGAAAATCAGCCCCAGCATTTT.

This clonotype was counted a few times. The chain has TRBV4-2 and TRBJ2-3; 14 positions agree with TRBD2. The CDR3 runs to 18 residues. CDR1 and CDR2 (germline): LGHNA, YNFKEQ. V trimming: 0 bases; J trimming: 8 bases; junction bases outside the gene matches: 10. This CDR3 reads CASSQEGGLAGAQGTQYF. In nucleotides, the CDR3 is TGTGCCAGCAGCCAAGAAGGGGGACTAGCGGGGGCACAAGGTACGCAGTATTTT.

The genes are TRBV12-3 or TRBV12-4 and TRBJ1-3; tentative D call: TRBD1 (5 bases). CDR3 length: 15 amino acids. Trimming pared 2 bases from V and 4 bases from J, leaving 12 bases between. CDR3 in amino acids: CASSLWAGPGNTIYF. The CDR3, as DNA: TGTGCCAGCAGTTTATGGGCAGGGCCCGGAAACACCATATATTTT.